This TCR beta chain came from a study of shared clonotypes between healthy human individuals. PCR replicates from unsorted PBMC used roughly 300 ng DNA, and this amount was some 30,000 T cell genomes. Data came from immunoSEQ multiplex PCR; TCRdb stores just in-frame clones and leaves some out. The sample records approximately 440,000 clones, around 77% being singletons. About this clone: Its antigen is not identified. This likely came from a read error, as a far larger clone is one base away.

Points from the study as a whole: Apart from blood, nothing was sampled; tissue repertoires likely differ.

Germline V gene lookup returns CDR1 SSHAT and CDR2 FNYEAQ (reference sequence). The CDR3 is made up of 15 amino acids. The sequenced sample consisted of PBMCs. V is TRBV7-7 and J is TRBJ2-5; D may be TRBD1 (6 bases). The clonotype was recovered from a woman aged 40 to 50 in good health. Some clones in this sample may be carry-over from other donors' samples. CDR3 coding DNA: TGTGCTAGCAGCTTAGCATCGGCAGAGGGGGAGAACCAGTACTTC. This sequence encodes CASSLASAEGENQYF.